The T cell receptor (beta chain) described here comes from a study of blood T cell repertoires in COVID-19. In the study overall: Researchers got acute and convalescent COVID-19 samples from the United States, Italy and Spain.

TCRdb's copy holds only in-frame clones and misses some; the assay was immunoSEQ multiplex PCR. The sample holds roughly 55,000 clones, 87% seen once. V lost 9 bases and J 8 bases, leaving 19 bases between the germline ends. Germline assignment: CDR1 MNHEY and CDR2 SMNVEV (reference sequence). The CDR3 extends over 14 amino acids. The sequence came from a man aged 55 to 70 with active or convalescent COVID-19. J is TRBJ1-4 and V is TRBV27, with D perhaps TRBD1 (6 bases). Sequencing was performed on peripheral blood. In DNA, the CDR3 is TGTGCCAGTAAAACTCCCAAGGGGGGGGAAAAACTGTTTTTT. Protein: CASKTPKGGEKLFF. The full variable domain, its missing parts supplied by reference TRBV27 and TRBJ1-4, is EAQVTQNPRYLITVTGKKLTVTCSQNMNHEYMSWYRQDPGLGLRQIYYSMNVEVTDKGDVPEGYKVSRKEKRNFPLILESPSPNQTSLYFCASKTPKGGEKLFFGSGTQLSVL.